This TCR beta chain stems from a study of T cells in Graves' hyperthyroidism and ophthalmopathy. Study in general: Peripheral blood sampling occurred at initial diagnosis, before any treatment.

This clonotype was picked up many times. With 3 bases removed from V and 3 bases from J, the gap between germline ends came to 11 bases. The CDR3 length is 14 residues. The CDR3 regions of TCR beta were amplified from RNA transcripts. Primed by the HTBI set, a first-round RT-PCR was run on the TCR CDR3. Via MiXCR, TCRdb re-called the multiplex PCR reads, giving one row per CDR3 protein. The data show some 500,000 distinct CDR3 sequences, approximately 25% seen once. The V call is TRBV12-3 or TRBV12-4, the J call TRBJ1-1; no definite D call. Material: blood. This receptor was obtained from a woman aged 25 to 39 with Graves' ophthalmopathy. CDR3: CASSLGERYTEAFF. Written as DNA, the CDR3 is TGTGCCAGCAGTTTGGGAGAGCGCTACACTGAAGCTTTCTTT.